This T cell receptor beta chain was found in a study of monozygotic twins with inflammatory bowel disease. Overall study results and limits: Different T cell subtypes could not be distinguished. In patient repertoires, differing immunosuppressive treatments may have added some variability. The existence of one strong signal or clonotype linked to IBD lacked support.

Per-sample cDNA came from eight separate reactions. One entry per CDR3 protein, without DNA, is what TCRdb gives after re-calling the 5' RACE reads. The table lists more than 85,000 distinct CDR3 sequences. Germline loops: CDR1 MNHEY, CDR2 SVGAGI. This CDR3 has 13 amino acids. With regard to this clonotype: Its antigen is still unknown.

The gene calls are TRBV6-5 and TRBJ1-3. This clonotype was obtained from a human donor with ulcerative colitis or Crohn's disease, or a healthy co-twin of an affected twin (not recorded which). The sequencing input was blood. The CDR3 loop reads CASKVKGGNTIYF.